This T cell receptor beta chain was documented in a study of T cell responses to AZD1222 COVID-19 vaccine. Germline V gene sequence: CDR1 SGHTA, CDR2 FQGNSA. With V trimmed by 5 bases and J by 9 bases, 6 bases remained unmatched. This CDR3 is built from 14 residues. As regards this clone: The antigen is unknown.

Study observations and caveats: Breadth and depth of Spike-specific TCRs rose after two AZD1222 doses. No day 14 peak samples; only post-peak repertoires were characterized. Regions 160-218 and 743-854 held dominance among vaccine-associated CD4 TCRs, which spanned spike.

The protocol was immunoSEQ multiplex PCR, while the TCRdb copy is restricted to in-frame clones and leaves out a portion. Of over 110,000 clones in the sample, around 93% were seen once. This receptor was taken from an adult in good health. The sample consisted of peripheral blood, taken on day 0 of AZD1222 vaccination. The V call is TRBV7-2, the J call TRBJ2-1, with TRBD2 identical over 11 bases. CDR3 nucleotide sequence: TGTGCCAGCAGCACCTCGGGACTAGCGGTTGAGCAGTTCTTC. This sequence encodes CASSTSGLAVEQFF. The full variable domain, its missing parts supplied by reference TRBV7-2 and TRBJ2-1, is GAGVSQSPSNKVTEKGKDVELRCDPISGHTALYWYRQSLGQGLEFLIYFQGNSAPDKSGLPSDRFSAERTGGSVSTLTIQRTQQEDSAVYLCASSTSGLAVEQFFGPGTRLTVL.